Listed here are 13 T cell receptor beta chains from one sample, sequenced in a study of human T cells and chemical hapten exposure. The time point is: patch test 3, about 24 weeks after DPC sensitization. Described treatment: therapeutic diphenylcyclopropenone sensitization with weekly scalp DPC. One entry per CDR3 protein results from TCRdb running MiXCR on the RACE reads. The data contain about 90,000 distinct CDR3 sequences, 11% of them singletons. Sample: whole blood, taken in connection with sensitization to the hapten diphenylcyclopropenone (DPC). Receptors were obtained from a woman between 25 and 40 years old with alopecia areata. Some clones in this sample may be carry-over from other donors' samples.

This clonotype was seen repeatedly, ten times or more. The gene calls are TRBV3-1 and TRBJ1-6, with 8 bases identical to TRBD1. The V gene's germline CDR1 is LGHDT and CDR2 YNNKEL (reference sequence). The V segment lost 3 bases and the J segment 9 bases; nucleotides outside the gene matches: 4. The CDR3 loop spans 14 amino acids. CDR3 amino acids: CASSQGTGGSPLHF. CDR3 nucleotide sequence: TGTGCCAGCAGCCAGGGGACAGGCGGTTCACCCCTCCACTTT.

The rearrangement uses TRBV5-1 and TRBJ1-1; perhaps TRBD1 as D (6 bases). Germline-derived CDR1 and CDR2 are SGHRS and YFSETQ. Between the trimmed V and J ends, which lost 4 bases and 4 bases, there was a span of 23 bases. There are 17 residues in the CDR3. CDR3: CASSIVSGVVGPTEAFF. The CDR3 DNA follows: TGCGCCAGCAGCATTGTCTCAGGGGTCGTCGGCCCCACTGAAGCTTTCTTT.

The chain employs TRBV19 and TRBJ1-5; no definite D call. Trimming took 5 bases from V and 7 from J, leaving 12 bases between them. Germline V gene lookup returns CDR1 LNHDA and CDR2 SQIVND (reference sequence). The CDR3 is 13 amino acids. The CDR3 coding sequence is TGTGCCAGTAGTGTGGGTCTAACGCAGCCCCAGCATTTT. Amino acids: CASSVGLTQPQHF.

The chain couples TRBV6-2 or TRBV6-3 to TRBJ2-3; D assignment may be TRBD1 or TRBD2 (5 bases each). The length of the CDR3 is 18 residues. CDR1 is MNHEY and CDR2 is SVGEGT in the germline V gene. Trimming shortened V by 5 bases and J by 8 bases, and 29 bases separated the two germline ends. The CDR3 nucleotides are TGTGCCAGCAGTACGCGCCCGTCAGGGAAGGCCGACTATGGTACGCAGTATTTT. Translated, it gives CASSTRPSGKADYGTQYF.

This clonotype was recorded many times. The chain links TRBV19 to TRBJ2-5; 11 bases line up with TRBD2. The CDR3 has 15 residues. In germline, CDR1 is LNHDA, CDR2 SQIVND (reference sequence). V was clipped by 5 bases and J by 2 bases; unmatched bases: 4. The CDR3 bases are TGTGCCAGTAGTTTCGGGACTAGCGGACAAGAGACCCAGTACTTC. Amino acid sequence: CASSFGTSGQETQYF. Full variable domain (remainder filled in from reference TRBV19 and TRBJ2-5): DGGITQSPKYLFRKEGQNVTLSCEQNLNHDAMYWYRQDPGQGLRLIYYSQIVNDFQKGDIAEGYSVSREKKESFPLTVTSAQKNPTAFYLCASSFGTSGQETQYFGPGTRLLVL.

This clonotype was counted between two and nine times. CDR3 DNA: TGTGCCAGCAGAGGCACAGACAATTCACCCCTCCACTTT. Protein product: CASRGTDNSPLHF. V usage is TRBV2 and J usage is TRBJ1-6; no definite D call. Germline lookup yields CDR1 SNHLY and CDR2 FYNNEI. V was shortened by 6 bases and J by 7 bases, with 10 bases between the two germline ends. The CDR3 is 13 residues long.

This clonotype was counted ten times or more. The rearrangement joins TRBV6-2 or TRBV6-3 to TRBJ2-1; D possibly corresponds to TRBD2 (9 bases). CDR3 length equals 21 residues. Germline V gives CDR1 MNHEY, CDR2 SVGEGT. Between the trimmed V and J ends, which lost 0 bases and 7 bases, there was a span of 31 bases. CDR3 bases: TGTGCCAGCAGTTACTCGAGGACAGGGAGTAGCGGGGGACCCGGGAGAAATGAGCAGTTCTTC. Translation gives CASSYSRTGSSGGPGRNEQFF.

The chain links TRBV28 to TRBJ2-7; D may match TRBD1 or TRBD2 (5 bases each). CDR1 and CDR2 from the germline V gene are MDHEN and SYDVKM. Trimming took off 5 bases at V and 1 base at J, with 15 bases between the two ends. The CDR3 has 15 residues. CDR3 amino acids: CASSPPGTVSYEQYV. The CDR3 DNA sequence: TGTGCCAGCAGTCCTCCTGGGACGGTTTCCTACGAGCAGTACGTC.

This clonotype was detected ten times or more. In nucleotides, the CDR3 is TGTGCCAGCAGTGACTCGGGAGCTAGCACAGATACGCAGTATTTT. It is translated as CASSDSGASTDTQYF. V usage is TRBV6-4 and J usage is TRBJ2-3; D might be TRBD2 (5 bases). The V end lost 0 bases, the J end lost 0 bases, and 7 bases lay between the germline ends. This CDR3 contains 15 residues. Germline CDR1 reads MRHNA; CDR2 reads SNTAGT.

The rearrangement joins TRBV28 to TRBJ1-6; 7 bases are a match to TRBD1. The germline gives CDR1 MDHEN, CDR2 SYDVKM. V gave up 4 bases and J gave up 7 bases; unmatched junction bases: 7. There are 15 residues in the CDR3. In nucleotides, the CDR3 is TGTGCCAGCAGTTCCTATGAGGGGGCGAATTCACCCCTCCACTTT. Amino acids: CASSSYEGANSPLHF.

This clonotype was seen only a few times. The gene calls are TRBV5-1 and TRBJ1-4, with 7 bases fitting TRBD1. The V segment lost 0 bases and the J segment 5 bases; nucleotides outside the gene matches: 4. Germline-derived CDR1 and CDR2 are SGHRS and YFSETQ. CDR3 length: 15 residues. Written as DNA, the CDR3 is TGCGCCAGCAGCTTGGGGTTGACAGGGAATGAAAAACTGTTTTTT. This encodes CASSLGLTGNEKLFF.

The table lists this clonotype with many counts. CDR3 DNA sequence: TGTGCCAGCAGTTACCGTCGACAGTACAATGAGCAGTTCTTC. It encodes CASSYRRQYNEQFF. V usage is TRBV6-5 and J usage is TRBJ2-1; possible D gene TRBD1, 5 bases. The length of the CDR3 is 14 residues. CDR1 and CDR2 (germline): MNHEY, SVGAGI. Trimming cost V 2 bases and J 4 bases, with 9 bases left between them.

The chain recombines TRBV4-1 with TRBJ2-1; TRBD2 matches 10 bases. This CDR3 contains 16 residues. Trimming cost V 2 bases and J 4 bases; bases outside gene matches: 5. Germline-derived CDR1 and CDR2 are MGHRA and YSYEKL. The DNA of the CDR3 is TGCGCCAGCAGCCAACCGGGACTAGCGAAATACAATGAGCAGTTCTTC. This sequence encodes CASSQPGLAKYNEQFF.